The 20 T cell receptor beta chains presented below share a single source sample, sequenced in a study of beta chain features in type 1 diabetes. Study conclusions and caveats: Researchers report that Type 1 diabetes patients had moderately but significantly shorter TCRB CDR3s across all four CD4+ subsets.

Expressed TCRB transcripts were sequenced because the entire RNA isolate underwent reverse transcription. Generated by immunoSEQ multiplex PCR, the TCRdb table keeps only in-frame clones and is missing some. This table holds about 27,000 clones, roughly 50% found once. The antigens of these receptors remain unknown. Sequencing input: Tregs from blood. The source of these receptors is a woman aged 18-29 years with type 1 diabetes.

CDR3 nucleotides: TGTGCCAGCAGTGAAACAGGAGGCAATCAGCCCCAGCATTTT. Amino acids: CASSETGGNQPQHF. The chain couples TRBV6-1 to TRBJ1-5; a possible D gene is TRBD1 (5 bases). Germline assignment: CDR1 MNHNS and CDR2 SASEGT. This CDR3 has 14 amino acids. The ends were cut back, 2 bases at V and 2 bases at J, with 7 bases in the middle.

The sample holds one count of this clone. The rearrangement joins TRBV2 to TRBJ1-3; D uncertain. The V end was cut by 9 bases, the J end by 0 bases, with 18 bases between. The CDR3 has 16 amino acids. Looked up from germline, CDR1 is SNHLY and CDR2 is FYNNEI. The CDR3 bases are TGTGCCAGTCGTAAGGAGACGGCTACCTCTGGAAACACCATATATTTT. Amino acids: CASRKETATSGNTIYF.

The chain has TRBV5-1 and TRBJ2-7, with 11 bases that match TRBD2. CDR1 and CDR2 from the germline V gene are SGHRS and YFSETQ. J lost 4 bases, V lost 4 bases, and 4 bases had no gene match. CDR3 length: 14 residues. CDR3 residues: CASSTSGSTYEQYF. In DNA, the CDR3 is TGCGCCAGCAGCACTAGCGGGAGTACGTACGAGCAGTACTTC.

The table lists this clone with a few counts. CDR3 nucleotides: TGTGCCAGCAGTCGCAGCGAAAACGACGGGGAGCTGTTTTTT. Protein: CASSRSENDGELFF. The chain employs TRBV28 and TRBJ2-2; no clear D. CDR1 and CDR2 from the germline V gene are MDHEN and SYDVKM. V lost 5 bases, J lost 7 bases, and 14 bases lay in between. This CDR3 has 14 amino acids.

V usage is TRBV30 and J usage is TRBJ2-3; D is undetermined. CDR3 length: 12 amino acids. Trimming pared 2 bases from V and 3 bases from J, leaving 6 bases between. Germline CDR1 and CDR2: GTSNPN and SVGIG (reference sequence). The CDR3: CAWSLATDTQYF. The CDR3 nucleotides read TGTGCCTGGAGTCTTGCGACAGATACGCAGTATTTT. The entire variable domain, with the rest obtained from reference TRBV30 and TRBJ2-3, is as follows: SQTIHQWPATLVQPVGSPLSLECTVEGTSNPNLYWYRQAAGRGLQLLFYSVGIGQISSEVPQNLSASRPQDRQFILSSKKLLLSDSGFYLCAWSLATDTQYFGPGTRLTVL.

The chain is built from TRBV11-3 and TRBJ1-2; the D is unclear. In germline, CDR1 is SGHNT, CDR2 YENEEA. Trimming removed 5 bases from V and 6 bases from J, with 10 bases in between. This CDR3 has 12 amino acids. CDR3 loop: CASSPTGDGYTF. CDR3 in DNA: TGTGCCAGCAGCCCCACCGGGGATGGCTACACCTTC.

This chain connects TRBV2 to TRBJ2-1, with unresolved D. V was clipped by 4 bases and J by 5 bases, with 3 bases between them. CDR1 SNHLY and CDR2 FYNNEI come from the germline V gene. This CDR3 contains 11 residues. The CDR3 region is CASSANNEQFF. As DNA, the CDR3 is TGTGCCAGCAGTGCAAACAATGAGCAGTTCTTC.

In this sample, this clone is medium-sized. V usage is TRBV5-1 and J usage is TRBJ2-4; 8 bases fit TRBD2. The CDR3 has 14 amino acids. With 4 bases clipped from V and 3 bases from J, the junction kept 3 bases outside the gene matches. In germline, CDR1 is SGHRS, CDR2 YFSETQ. The CDR3 region has the DNA TGCGCCAGCAGCCCTACTAGCGGCAAAAACATTCAGTACTTC. This encodes CASSPTSGKNIQYF.

This clone was counted only a few times. This rearrangement joins TRBV27 to TRBJ2-1; 11 bases fit TRBD2. The J segment lost 7 bases and the V segment lost 7 bases, leaving 6 bases of the junction unmatched. The CDR3 spans 14 residues. CDR1 and CDR2 (germline): MNHEY, SMNVEV (reference sequence). This chain's CDR3 is CASNLSGRGNEQFF. CDR3 sequence (DNA): TGTGCCAGCAACCTTAGCGGGAGGGGGAATGAGCAGTTCTTC.

The chain recombines TRBV7-2 with TRBJ1-2; 8 bases are shared with TRBD1. Trimming took 5 bases from V and 7 from J; bases not matched to a gene: 9. This CDR3 has 14 amino acids. Germline V gene sequence: CDR1 SGHTA, CDR2 FQGNSA. The CDR3 loop reads CASSAGTGLTGYTF. CDR3 DNA: TGTGCCAGCAGCGCCGGGACAGGTTTGACTGGCTACACCTTC.

On this clone: Other DNA sequences in this sample translate to the same CDR3. The rearrangement joins TRBV6-5 to TRBJ1-2; 9 nucleotides line up with TRBD1. The CDR3 runs to 15 residues. The J segment lost 5 bases and the V segment lost 0 bases, leaving 4 bases of the junction unmatched. Germline assignment: CDR1 MNHEY and CDR2 SVGAGI. CDR3 in DNA: TGTGCCAGCAGTTACTCCTGGACAGGGGAGTATGGCTACACCTTC. This encodes CASSYSWTGEYGYTF.

The chain uses TRBV28 and TRBJ1-5; D gene unclear. Germline CDR1 MDHEN, CDR2 SYDVKM. The V end lost 6 bases, the J end lost 3 bases, and 12 bases lay between the germline ends. The CDR3 covers 14 residues. The chain's CDR3 is CASRFGGFNQPQHF. DNA for the CDR3: TGTGCCAGCAGATTCGGAGGTTTCAATCAGCCCCAGCATTTT.

The J gene is TRBJ1-5, the V gene TRBV11-2, with TRBD1 matching over 7 bases. Per germline, CDR1 SGHAT and CDR2 FQNNGV. V lost 3 bases to trimming and J lost 7 bases; unmatched junction nucleotides: 9. The CDR3 runs 15 residues. In DNA form, the CDR3 reads TGTGCCAGCAGCTTCGGACAGGCCGGGCAGCAGCCCCAGCATTTT. Translated, it gives CASSFGQAGQQPQHF.

The rearrangement links TRBV5-1 to TRBJ2-5; 15 bases align to TRBD2. With 5 bases clipped from V and 7 bases from J, the junction kept 6 bases outside the gene matches. The germline V gene encodes CDR1 SGHRS and CDR2 YFSETQ. The CDR3 totals 15 residues. The CDR3 bases are TGCGCCAGCAGGACGGGACTAGCGGGAGGAGGGACCCAGTACTTC. Translating gives CASRTGLAGGGTQYF.

The chain recombines TRBV7-9 with TRBJ2-2; 7 bases agree with TRBD2. This CDR3 spans 13 amino acids. V was clipped by 8 bases and J by 7 bases; unmatched bases: 7. Germline CDR1 reads SEHNR; CDR2 reads FQNEAQ (reference sequence). This CDR3 reads CASRSGMGGELFF. CDR3 sequence (DNA): TGTGCCAGCCGGAGCGGGATGGGCGGGGAGCTGTTTTTT.

The chain uses TRBV7-2 and TRBJ2-5, with D tentatively TRBD2 (5 bases). CDR1 and CDR2 from the germline V gene are SGHTA and FQGNSA. Trimming removed 2 bases at V and 2 bases at J, with 15 bases between. The CDR3 is 16 amino acids. The CDR3 bases are TGTGCCAGCAGCTTAAGCTCAGCGGAGCTACAAGAGACCCAGTACTTC. It codes for CASSLSSAELQETQYF.

The genes are TRBV7-2 and TRBJ1-2; 9 positions match TRBD1. Germline CDR1 and CDR2: SGHTA and FQGNSA. The CDR3 is made up of 15 amino acids. The junction had 7 bases not matched to a gene; V was cut back by 0 bases and J by 8 bases. CDR3 amino acids: CASSLATGGASGYTF. DNA for the CDR3: TGTGCCAGCAGCTTAGCTACAGGGGGCGCTAGCGGCTACACCTTC.

The chain carries TRBV2 and TRBJ1-1; D gene unclear. CDR3 length: 13 residues. Trimming removed 10 bases at V and 2 bases at J, with 14 bases between. Germline CDR1 SNHLY, CDR2 FYNNEI. The CDR3 nucleotides read TGTGCCACCGGCAGACCGGGAAACACTGAAGCTTTCTTT. This translates into CATGRPGNTEAFF.

The rearrangement joins TRBV19 to TRBJ1-1; tentatively, D is TRBD1 (6 bases). The V end was cut by 9 bases, the J end by 2 bases, with 16 bases between. The CDR3 consists of 14 residues. Germline V gene sequence: CDR1 LNHDA, CDR2 SQIVND (reference sequence). This CDR3 reads CASSRQEFNTEAFF. The CDR3 nucleotides are TGTGCCAGCAGCCGACAGGAGTTCAACACTGAAGCTTTCTTT.

A single count supports this clone. CDR3 DNA sequence: TGCAGTGCTCCCCTCGAGGTTGGCTACACCTTC. The encoded protein is CSAPLEVGYTF. The chain has TRBV20-1 and TRBJ1-2; unclear D gene. CDR1 and CDR2 from the germline V gene are DFQATT and SNEGSKA (reference sequence). V dropped 5 bases and J dropped 7 bases, with 11 bases sitting between them. The CDR3 has 11 amino acids.